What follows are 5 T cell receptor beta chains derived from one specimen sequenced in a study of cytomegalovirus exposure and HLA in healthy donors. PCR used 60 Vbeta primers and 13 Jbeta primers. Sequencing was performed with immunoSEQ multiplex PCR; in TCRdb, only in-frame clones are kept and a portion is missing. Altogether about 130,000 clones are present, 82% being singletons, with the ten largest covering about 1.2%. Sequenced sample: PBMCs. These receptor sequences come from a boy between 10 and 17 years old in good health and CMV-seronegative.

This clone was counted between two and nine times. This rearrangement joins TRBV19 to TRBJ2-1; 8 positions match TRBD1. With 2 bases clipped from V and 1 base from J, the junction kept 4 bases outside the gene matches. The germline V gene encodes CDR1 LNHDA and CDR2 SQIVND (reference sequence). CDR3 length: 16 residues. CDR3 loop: CASSILGQASYNEQFF. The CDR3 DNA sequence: TGTGCCAGTAGTATACTGGGACAGGCTTCCTACAATGAGCAGTTCTTC. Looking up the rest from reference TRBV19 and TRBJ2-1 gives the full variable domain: DGGITQSPKYLFRKEGQNVTLSCEQNLNHDAMYWYRQDPGQGLRLIYYSQIVNDFQKGDIAEGYSVSREKKESFPLTVTSAQKNPTAFYLCASSILGQASYNEQFFGPGTRLTVL.

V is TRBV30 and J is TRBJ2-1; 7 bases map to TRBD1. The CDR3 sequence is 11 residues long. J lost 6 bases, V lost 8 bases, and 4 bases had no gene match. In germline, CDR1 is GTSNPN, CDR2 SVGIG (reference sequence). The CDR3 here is CAGSGGNEQFF. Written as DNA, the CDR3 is TGTGCCGGCTCAGGGGGCAATGAGCAGTTCTTC.

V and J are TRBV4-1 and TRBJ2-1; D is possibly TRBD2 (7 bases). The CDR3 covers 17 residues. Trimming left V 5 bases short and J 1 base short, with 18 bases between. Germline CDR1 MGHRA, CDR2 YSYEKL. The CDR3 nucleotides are TGCGCCAGCAGCTCCTCGGGGGCGGGAGCGTCCTACAATGAGCAGTTCTTC. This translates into CASSSSGAGASYNEQFF.

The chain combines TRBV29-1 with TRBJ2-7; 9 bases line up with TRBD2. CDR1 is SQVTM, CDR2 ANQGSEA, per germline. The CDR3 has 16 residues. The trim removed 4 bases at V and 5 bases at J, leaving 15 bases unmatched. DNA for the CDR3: TGCAGCGTTGGTCTCTCTTCAGCGGGAGGATTCGACGAGCAGTACTTC. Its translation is CSVGLSSAGGFDEQYF.

The CDR3 sequence: CASSSDRVSTDTQYF. The CDR3 nucleotides are TGTGCCAGCAGCTCAGACAGGGTGAGCACAGATACGCAGTATTTT. The rearrangement links TRBV11-2 to TRBJ2-3; TRBD1 matches 7 bases. CDR1 and CDR2 from the germline V gene are SGHAT and FQNNGV. The J segment lost 0 bases and the V segment lost 4 bases, leaving 4 bases of the junction unmatched. This CDR3 has 15 amino acids.